This TCR beta chain was identified in a study of T cells in Graves' hyperthyroidism and ophthalmopathy (dated by TCRdb to the late 2010s). Some background on the complete study: A discovery cohort of about 100 patients, 43 with Graves' ophthalmopathy and fewer than 65 with stable Graves' hyperthyroidism, was used to find distinguishing TCR V-J signatures. Whether ophthalmopathy could be predicted prospectively was tested in an independent validation cohort made up of 18 hyperthyroidism patients plus 17 patients who later progressed to ophthalmopathy. The 100 or so discovery patients were divided at random into training and test sets in a 7:3 ratio. In over five Graves' hyperthyroidism patients, the study also compared T-cell repertoires from thyroid tissue with T-cell repertoires from blood. After sampling, hyperthyroidism patients received methimazole starting at 30 mg daily, and ophthalmopathy patients received high-dose intravenous methylprednisolone. TCR Vbeta CDR3 sequencing of 120 to 150 peripheral blood samples (over 40 ophthalmopathy, approximately 80 hyperthyroidism and some 17 progressor patients) is reported in the paper.

What the research found in general, with its limitations: Blood samples also contained most of the expanded thyroid clonotypes (frequency above 0.001), which suggests that blood repertoires may reflect thyroid immune responses. Sample size was not statistically predetermined, and blinding of investigators to group allocation was not performed. A model built on a 13 V-J signature distinguished ophthalmopathy from stable hyperthyroidism, reaching about 88% sensitivity and around 82% specificity in cross-validation and 80%/75% in testing. In validation, progression to ophthalmopathy was predicted by the model with nearly 71% sensitivity and roughly 76% specificity, a median of roughly 6 months before onset.

Deletion took 8 bases off V and 1 base off J, with a span of 11 bases between the germline ends. The germline V gene encodes CDR1 SNHLY and CDR2 FYNNEI. Inclusive of the bounding cysteine and phenylalanine, the CDR3 is 14 residues long. The sequence is cut down to CDR3 DNA, 42 bases in frame from base 1. Remarks on this clonotype: Its antigen remains undetermined. Base quality data are lacking; no much larger clone is found one base away.

Stable Graves' hyperthyroidism was defined as the absence of progression to ophthalmopathy over 18 months of follow-up. Hyperthyroidism patients were aged 18 to 65 years and newly diagnosed, with disease duration of less than 2 months. Any patient with an uncontrolled infection, another autoimmune disease, pregnancy or lactation was excluded. Diagnoses were established on the basis of clinical symptoms, serum thyroxine and TRAb, thyroid ultrasound, and orbital computed tomography. Trizol reagent was used to extract total RNA, and RNA quality was then checked on an Agilent 2100 Bioanalyzer. Amplification of TCR beta CDR3 regions was carried out from RNA transcripts. A first-round RT-PCR of the TCR CDR3 used the HTBI primer set with the Qiagen OneStep RT-PCR kit. A second multiplex PCR round built the libraries, followed by size selection and purification. Libraries were sequenced paired-end with 100 bp reads on an Illumina HiSeq2000. In the source study's methods: SOAPnuke was used to process the raw data, removing reads that contained adapters or uncalled bases, had a mean Phred below 15, or lacked an exact match to the constant primer or identifier. High-quality paired reads were merged using COPE v1.2.5, and each unique nucleotide sequence was defined as a clonotype. MiTCR v1.1 was used to align clonotypes to the IMGT TRBV, TRBD and TRBJ reference segments. Analysis was restricted to V-J combinations with a frequency above 0.0001, which covered 99% to 99.2% of repertoires. The TCS score was defined as the ratio of F50 (clonal expansion) to E x V (chaos), calculated using BLOSUM62-based TCRdist between CDR3 peptides within each V-J. Welch's t-statistics and random forest reduced fewer than 600 V-J features to 10 to 15, which were used in a naive Bayes classifier (R e1071). Using fastp trimming at Q25 and MiXCR clonotype assembly, TCRdb reanalyzed the public sequencing data and kept in-frame beta chains. Under each unique CDR3 protein, matching rows form one entry showing the most common genes and DNA. V and J calls and clone size were set by TCRdb, not the authors. For this sample the table gives about 540,000 distinct CDR3 sequences, of which under 60% were detected only once. Together, the top ten hold roughly 8.2% of the sample.

Sequences were obtained from peripheral blood or thyroid tissue (not recorded which). The rearranged chain carries TRBV2 and TRBJ2-2; D gene: possibly TRBD1, on 6 matching bases. This clonotype was obtained from a woman younger than 35 with Graves' hyperthyroidism. Donor details come from another sample of the same person, matched by shared clones. In nucleotide form, the sequence is TGTGCCAGCCTTACGGACAGGAACACCGGGGAGCTGTTTTTT. Translated, it reads CASLTDRNTGELFF.